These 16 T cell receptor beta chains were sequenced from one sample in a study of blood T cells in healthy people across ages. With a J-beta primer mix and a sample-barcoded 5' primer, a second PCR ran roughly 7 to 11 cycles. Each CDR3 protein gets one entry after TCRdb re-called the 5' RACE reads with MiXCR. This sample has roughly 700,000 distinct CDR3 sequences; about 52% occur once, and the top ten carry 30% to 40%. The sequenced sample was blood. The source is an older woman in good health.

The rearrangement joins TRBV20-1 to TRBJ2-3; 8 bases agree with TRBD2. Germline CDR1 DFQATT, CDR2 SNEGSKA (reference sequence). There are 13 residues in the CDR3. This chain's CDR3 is CRPLAGNADTQYF. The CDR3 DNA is TGCAGGCCTTTAGCGGGAAACGCAGATACGCAGTATTTT.

Here the CDR3 reads CASSLDAANYGYTF. The CDR3 DNA follows: TGTGCCAGCAGCTTGGATGCAGCAAACTATGGCTACACCTTC. The chain combines TRBV7-9 with TRBJ1-2, with D hard to call. Trimming shortened V by 3 bases and J by 2 bases, and 10 bases separated the two germline ends. This CDR3 is built from 14 residues. Per the germline V gene, CDR1 is SEHNR and CDR2 is FQNEAQ (reference sequence).

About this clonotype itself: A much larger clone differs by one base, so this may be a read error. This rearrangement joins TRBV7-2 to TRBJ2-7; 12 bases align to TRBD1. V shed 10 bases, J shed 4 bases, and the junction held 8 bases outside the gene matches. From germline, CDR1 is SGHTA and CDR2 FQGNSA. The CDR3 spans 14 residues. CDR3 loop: CANRKGQGAYEQYF. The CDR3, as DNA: TGTGCCAACAGGAAGGGACAGGGGGCGTACGAGCAGTACTTC.

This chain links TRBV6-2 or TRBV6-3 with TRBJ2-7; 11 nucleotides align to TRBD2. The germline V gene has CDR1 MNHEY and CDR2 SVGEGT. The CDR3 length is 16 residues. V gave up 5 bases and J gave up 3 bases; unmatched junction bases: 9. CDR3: CASSQRSGTSGYEQYF. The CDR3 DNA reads TGTGCCAGCAGTCAAAGATCCGGGACTAGCGGCTACGAGCAGTACTTC.

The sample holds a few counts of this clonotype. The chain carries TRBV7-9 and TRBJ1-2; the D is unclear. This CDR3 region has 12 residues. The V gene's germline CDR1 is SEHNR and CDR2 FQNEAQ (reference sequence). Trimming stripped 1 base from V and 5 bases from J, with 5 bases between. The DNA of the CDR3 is TGTGCCAGCAGCTTAGAGGAGTATGGCTACACCTTC. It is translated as CASSLEEYGYTF.

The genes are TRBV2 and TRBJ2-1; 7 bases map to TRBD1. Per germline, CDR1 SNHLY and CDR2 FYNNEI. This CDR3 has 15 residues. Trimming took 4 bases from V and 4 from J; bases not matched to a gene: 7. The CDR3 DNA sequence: TGTGCCAGCAGTGCCCCGGGACAGACTTACAATGAGCAGTTCTTC. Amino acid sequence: CASSAPGQTYNEQFF.

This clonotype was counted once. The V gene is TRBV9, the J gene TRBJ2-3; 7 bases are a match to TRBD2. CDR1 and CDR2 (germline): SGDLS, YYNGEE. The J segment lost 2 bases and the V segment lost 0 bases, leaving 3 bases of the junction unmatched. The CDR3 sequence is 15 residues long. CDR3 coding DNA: TGTGCCAGCAGCGTAGGCGGGAGTACCACAGATACGCAGTATTTT. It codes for CASSVGGSTTDTQYF.

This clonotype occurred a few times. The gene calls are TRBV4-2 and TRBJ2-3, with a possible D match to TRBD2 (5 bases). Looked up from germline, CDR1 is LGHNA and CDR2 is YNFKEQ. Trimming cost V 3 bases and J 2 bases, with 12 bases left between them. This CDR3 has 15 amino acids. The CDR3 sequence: CASSQSGGYTDTQYF. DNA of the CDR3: TGTGCCAGCAGCCAGAGCGGCGGTTACACAGATACGCAGTATTTT.

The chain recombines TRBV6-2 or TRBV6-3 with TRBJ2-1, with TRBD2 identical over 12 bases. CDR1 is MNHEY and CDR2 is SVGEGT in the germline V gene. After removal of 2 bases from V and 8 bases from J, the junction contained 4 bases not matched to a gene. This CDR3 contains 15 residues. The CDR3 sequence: CASSYELAGGYEQFF. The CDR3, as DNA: TGTGCCAGCAGTTACGAGCTAGCGGGAGGGTATGAGCAGTTCTTC.

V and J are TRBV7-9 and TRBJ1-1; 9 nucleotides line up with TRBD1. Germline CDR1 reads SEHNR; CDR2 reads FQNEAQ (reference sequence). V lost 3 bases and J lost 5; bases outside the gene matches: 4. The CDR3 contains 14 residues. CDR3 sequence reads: CASSLGQGETEAFF. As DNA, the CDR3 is TGTGCCAGCAGCTTGGGACAGGGCGAAACTGAAGCTTTCTTT.

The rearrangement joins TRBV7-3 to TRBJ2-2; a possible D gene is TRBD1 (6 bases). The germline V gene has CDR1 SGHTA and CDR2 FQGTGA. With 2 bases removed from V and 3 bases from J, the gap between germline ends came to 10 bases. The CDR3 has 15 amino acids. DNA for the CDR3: TGTGCCAGCAGCTTATCAGGGGACGACACCGGGGAGCTGTTTTTT. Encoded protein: CASSLSGDDTGELFF.

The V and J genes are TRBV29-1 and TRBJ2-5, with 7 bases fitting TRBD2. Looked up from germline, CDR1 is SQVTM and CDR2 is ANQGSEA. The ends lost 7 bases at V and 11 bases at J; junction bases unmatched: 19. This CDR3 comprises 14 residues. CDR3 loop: CSGGTGGTYNEQYF. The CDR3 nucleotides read TGCAGCGGGGGAACGGGGGGAACTTACAATGAGCAGTACTTC.

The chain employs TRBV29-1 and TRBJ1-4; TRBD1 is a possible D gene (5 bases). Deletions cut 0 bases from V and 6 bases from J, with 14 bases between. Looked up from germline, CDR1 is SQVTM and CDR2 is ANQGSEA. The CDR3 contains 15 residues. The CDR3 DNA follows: TGCAGCGTTGAAGAACGGGGGGGGTCTGATGAAAAACTGTTTTTT. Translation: CSVEERGGSDEKLFF.

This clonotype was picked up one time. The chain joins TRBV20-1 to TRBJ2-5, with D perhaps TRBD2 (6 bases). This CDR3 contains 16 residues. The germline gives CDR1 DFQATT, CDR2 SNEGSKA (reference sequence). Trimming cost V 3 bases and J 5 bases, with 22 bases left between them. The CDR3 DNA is TGCAGTGCTAGCGCGGTGGCACCCTTGAGCGGGGAGACCCAGTACTTC. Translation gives CSASAVAPLSGETQYF.

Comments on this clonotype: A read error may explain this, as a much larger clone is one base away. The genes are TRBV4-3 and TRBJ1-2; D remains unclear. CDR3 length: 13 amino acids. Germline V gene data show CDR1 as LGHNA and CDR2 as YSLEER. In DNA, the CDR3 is TGCGCCAGCAGCCAAGACAGGAACTATGGCTGCACCTTC. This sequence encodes CASSQDRNYGCTF.

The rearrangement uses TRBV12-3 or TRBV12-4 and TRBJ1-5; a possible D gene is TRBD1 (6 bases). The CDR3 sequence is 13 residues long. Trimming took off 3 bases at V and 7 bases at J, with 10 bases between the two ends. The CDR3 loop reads CASSLGGSQPQHF. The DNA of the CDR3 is TGTGCCAGCAGTTTGGGGGGCTCGCAGCCCCAGCATTTT.